This T cell receptor beta chain emerged from a study of T cells after yellow fever vaccination. Trimming removed 6 bases from V and 12 bases from J, with 12 bases in between. CDR1 and CDR2 (germline): SGHAT, FQNNGV. This CDR3 is 11 amino acids long. Production of TCR cDNA was by 5'RACE template switching, which also added a universal primer site and UMIs. TCRdb re-called the 5' RACE reads with MiXCR, one entry per CDR3 protein. The sample comprises about 300,000 distinct CDR3 sequences, 3% to 4.5% of which are singletons, and around 24% rests with the top ten. This clonotype was observed many times. This TCR was recovered from a man aged 18 to 30 who received the YFV17D yellow fever vaccine. The gene calls are TRBV11-2 and TRBJ2-1, with D unclear. Sequencing used PBMCs, obtained 5 days after the yellow fever booster vaccination. CDR3 residues: CASRRSGRQFF. The CDR3 DNA reads as TGTGCCAGCAGGAGATCGGGCCGGCAGTTCTTC.